Below, one T cell receptor beta chain is given with its context. As yet, its antigen is unknown. The sample comes from a study of regulatory T cells in long-lasting Graves disease. Combining iRepertoire HTBI primers with Arm-PCR of CDR3 regions, the authors built TCR beta libraries. MiXCR, run by TCRdb on the multiplex PCR reads, gives a single entry per CDR3 protein. This table holds fewer than 550,000 distinct CDR3 sequences, around a fifth found once. Findings of the study overall: Persistent-disease Graves' patients showed less TCR diversity than new cases. Persistent disease was associated with favored TRBV28 usage and with favored use of TRBJ1-2 and TRBJ2-5.

The CDR3 is 14 amino acids. V gave up 4 bases and J gave up 3 bases; unmatched junction bases: 5. Germline CDR1 reads SNHLY; CDR2 reads FYNNEI. The time point denotes: persistent/refractory GD, antithyroid drugs over 5 years with positive TRAb. Making the TCR library involved RNA that had been extracted from PBMCs. The chain links TRBV2 to TRBJ2-7; 8 nucleotides line up with TRBD1. The sample here was peripheral blood mononuclear cells (PBMCs), taken when the disease was refractory, from a patient treated with antithyroid drugs. This TCR derives from a female donor with Graves disease. CDR3 nucleotides: TGTGCCAGCAGTGGACAGGGGCAGCGCTACGAGCAGTACTTC. Its translation is CASSGQGQRYEQYF.